This T cell receptor (beta chain) was captured by sequencing in a study of identical twins. Points from the study as a whole: For monozygotic twins, models underestimated out-of-frame TCR alpha sharing. It was cross-sectional statistical analysis, not following the same donors, that the conclusions relied on.

This clonotype was detected only a few times. Its antigen is undetermined. TCRdb itself ran the 5' RACE reads through MiXCR, one entry per CDR3 protein. Among 500,000 to 650,000 distinct CDR3 sequences listed, more than 20% were seen once. This CDR3 region has 15 residues. Unmatched junction bases numbered 3, after V lost 1 base and J lost 4 bases. The germline gives CDR1 SGHRS, CDR2 YFSETQ. The same sample was also studied in work on yellow fever vaccine responses in identical twins.

The chain carries TRBV5-1 and TRBJ2-1; 9 bases are shared with TRBD2. The TCR was taken from a woman between 18 and 29 years old in good health. Sequenced sample: CD4+ T cells sorted from blood. The DNA for the CDR3 is TGCGCCAGCAGCTTGATGACTAGCGGATACAATGAGCAGTTCTTC. This codes for CASSLMTSGYNEQFF.